This T cell receptor (beta chain) was observed in a study of metastatic and nonmetastatic thyroid tumors. Study background: Across peripheral blood and tumor or nodule tissue samples taken from malignant and benign thyroid patients, the repertoires were compared with one another. Study observations and caveats: Malignant thyroid tumors reportedly had TCR beta diversity that was significantly higher than in benign nodules, in blood and tumor.

In the authors' workflow: Clinicopathological groups differed in CDR3, with these differences serving to build a distant-metastasis classifier for papillary thyroid cancer. TCRdb re-called clones via MiXCR from the PCR reads. The authors' filters were not applied to this entry. Altogether roughly 25,000 clones are present, more than 20% being singletons, with the ten largest covering 12%. The CDR3 runs 13 residues. In germline, CDR1 is GTSNPN, CDR2 SVGIG (reference sequence). Trimming shortened V by 0 bases and J by 5 bases, and 8 bases separated the two germline ends. This clone was seen repeatedly, ten times or more. Its antigen is as yet unknown. No patient received treatment before thyroid surgery.

The rearrangement links TRBV30 to TRBJ1-5, with D unresolved. This receptor was taken from a male donor with papillary thyroid cancer or a benign thyroid nodule (not recorded which). Some clones in this sample may be carry-over from other donors' samples. The sequencing input was tumor tissue. CDR3 region: CAWSVMGDQPQHF. DNA for the CDR3: TGTGCCTGGAGTGTAATGGGTGATCAGCCCCAGCATTTT.